The next 28 T cell receptor beta chains were all read from a single sample in a study of early T cells in non-severe SARS-CoV-2 infection. MiXCR, applied by TCRdb to the 5' RACE reads, yields one record per CDR3 protein. The data hold about 99,000 distinct CDR3 sequences, with approximately 15% observed a single time. The sample taken for sequencing was whole blood. Every receptor here comes from an adult who was a healthcare worker with PCR-confirmed SARS-CoV-2 infection or an uninfected control (not recorded which).

This clonotype came up many times. The V gene is TRBV7-2, the J gene TRBJ2-7; TRBD2 is a possible D gene (12 bases). This CDR3 is 22 amino acids long. The ends were cut back, 1 base at V and 0 bases at J, with 31 bases in the middle. Germline V CDR1 and CDR2: SGHTA, FQGNSA. CDR3 amino acids: CASSLGTGGRLAGVGGSYEQYF. The CDR3 DNA sequence: TGTGCCAGCAGCTTAGGGACAGGGGGCCGACTAGCGGGAGTGGGCGGCTCCTACGAGCAGTACTTC.

This clonotype was detected only a few times. CDR3 bases: TGTGCCAGCTCACCACCGGACGCGCAGGGACGTAATTCACCCCTCCACTTT. Translated, it gives CASSPPDAQGRNSPLHF. The chain carries TRBV18 and TRBJ1-6, with D possibly being TRBD1 (5 bases). This CDR3 has 17 residues. Trimming took off 0 bases at V and 6 bases at J, with 15 bases between the two ends. The germline CDR1 and CDR2 sequences are KGHSH and LQKENI.

Comment on this clonotype: Germline is not matched at one junction end, which may reflect a read error. The V call is TRBV20-1, the J call TRBJ2-3, with D unclear. The CDR3 is 15 residues long. CDR1 and CDR2 (germline): DFQATT, SNEGSKA (reference sequence). The CDR3 bases are TGCAGTGCTTCCCGGCTCCCTTTGGGTACAGATACGCAGTTTTTT. Translating gives CSASRLPLGTDTQFF.

The genes are TRBV2 and TRBJ2-3; D is perhaps TRBD1 (6 bases). V gave up 7 bases and J gave up 2 bases, with 10 bases separating them. The germline gives CDR1 SNHLY, CDR2 FYNNEI. This CDR3 spans 13 amino acids. In nucleotides, the CDR3 is TGTGCCAGCATCAGGACAGTCACAGATACGCAGTATTTT. Protein sequence: CASIRTVTDTQYF.

The genes are TRBV29-1 and TRBJ2-3, with 10 bases identical to TRBD2. Germline-derived CDR1 and CDR2 are SQVTM and ANQGSEA. V was clipped by 5 bases and J by 6 bases; unmatched bases: 8. The CDR3 loop spans 14 amino acids. CDR3 nucleotide sequence: TGCAGCGTTTCCAAGGCTAGCGGGAGCGATACGCAGTATTTT. Its protein product is CSVSKASGSDTQYF.

V gene TRBV4-2 combines with J gene TRBJ2-3; 10 nucleotides agree with TRBD2. Germline V gene data show CDR1 as LGHNA and CDR2 as YNFKEQ. This CDR3 spans 19 amino acids. V was clipped by 0 bases and J by 0 bases; unmatched bases: 9. CDR3 in amino acids: CASSQDGTSGDSSTDTQYF. In DNA, the CDR3 is TGTGCCAGCAGCCAAGATGGCACTAGCGGGGATTCTAGCACAGATACGCAGTATTTT.

This clonotype was seen at least ten times. The gene calls are TRBV4-2 and TRBJ2-3; D assignment may be TRBD1 or TRBD2 (5 bases each). Germline V gene data show CDR1 as LGHNA and CDR2 as YNFKEQ. V dropped 1 base and J dropped 0 bases, with 11 bases sitting between them. The CDR3 extends over 16 amino acids. The CDR3 coding sequence is TGTGCCAGCAGCCAAGCAGGGACCGCTAGCACAGATACGCAGTATTTT. As protein: CASSQAGTASTDTQYF.

This chain connects TRBV20-1 to TRBJ2-3; D may be TRBD1 or TRBD2 (5 bases each). Germline-derived CDR1 and CDR2 are DFQATT and SNEGSKA (reference sequence). The CDR3 has 13 residues. V lost 0 bases to trimming and J lost 7 bases, with 11 bases between them. CDR3 DNA: TGCAGTGCTAGAGATGAGGGGACGAATACGCAGTATTTT. This sequence encodes CSARDEGTNTQYF.

As concerns this clonotype: Relative to the germline gene, one junction end is altered; a read error may explain this. The chain employs TRBV29-1 and TRBJ2-1; D is unresolved. This CDR3 contains 11 residues. Looked up from germline, CDR1 is SQVTM and CDR2 is ANQGSEA. The CDR3 here is CSGEEYNEQFF. In nucleotides, the CDR3 is TGCAGCGGTGAAGAATACAATGAGCAGTTCTTC.

This chain joins TRBV20-1 and TRBJ1-1; D gene ambiguous. The CDR3 has 13 amino acids. V lost 5 bases to trimming and J lost 1 base, with 11 bases between them. Germline V gives CDR1 DFQATT, CDR2 SNEGSKA (reference sequence). DNA for the CDR3: TGCAGTGCTTCCGATGACAAGAACACTGAAGCTTTCTTT. It translates to CSASDDKNTEAFF.

This clonotype was seen more than once but under ten times. J is TRBJ2-5 and V is TRBV11-2; D is undetermined. Trimming took 5 bases from V and 3 from J, leaving 7 bases between them. The CDR3 consists of 12 residues. CDR1 is SGHAT, CDR2 FQNNGV, per germline. CDR3 sequence: CASSATKETQYF. In DNA, the CDR3 is TGTGCCAGCAGCGCCACGAAAGAGACCCAGTACTTC.

This clonotype was observed a handful of times. This chain connects TRBV6-5 to TRBJ1-5; D perhaps matches TRBD1 (5 bases). Trimming took off 0 bases at V and 4 bases at J, with 10 bases between the two ends. Germline lookup yields CDR1 MNHEY and CDR2 SVGAGI. This CDR3 comprises 15 residues. The CDR3 reads CASSYSPGVNQPQHF. The CDR3, as DNA: TGTGCCAGCAGTTACTCGCCGGGGGTGAATCAGCCCCAGCATTTT.

A few counts support this clonotype. This sequence joins TRBV28 and TRBJ2-2; no clear D. The CDR3 totals 13 residues. Germline values: CDR1 MDHEN, CDR2 SYDVKM. Trimming removed 8 bases from V and 1 base from J, with 8 bases in between. In DNA form, the CDR3 reads TGTGCCAGCCTGACCGTGAACACCGGGGAGCTGTTTTTT. Amino acid sequence: CASLTVNTGELFF.

This clonotype was seen more than once but under ten times. The J gene is TRBJ2-7, the V gene TRBV7-2; D is possibly TRBD2 (6 bases). Germline V gives CDR1 SGHTA, CDR2 FQGNSA. The ends were cut back, 6 bases at V and 4 bases at J, with 19 bases in the middle. The CDR3 has 15 amino acids. The CDR3 bases are TGTGCCAGCAGTCCTTTTCCGGGACTCGGGTACGAGCAGTACTTC. Translation: CASSPFPGLGYEQYF.

CDR3 sequence: CASSPTATNEKLFF. Here the CDR3 DNA reads TGTGCCAGCTCACCGACAGCAACTAATGAAAAACTGTTTTTT. J is TRBJ1-4 and V is TRBV18, with a tentative D call TRBD1 (5 bases). CDR3 length equals 14 residues. The germline CDR1 and CDR2 sequences are KGHSH and LQKENI. Trimming took off 3 bases at V and 0 bases at J, with 5 bases between the two ends.

This rearrangement joins TRBV6-4 to TRBJ1-5, with a possible D match to TRBD1 (6 bases). The germline gives CDR1 MRHNA, CDR2 SNTAGT. V lost 5 bases and J lost 6, with 17 bases in between. This CDR3 is built from 15 residues. CDR3 DNA sequence: TGTGCCAGCAGTCCGATTTGGGGGCAAGGTCAGCCCCAGCATTTT. It codes for CASSPIWGQGQPQHF.

In this sample, this clonotype turned up many times. The gene calls are TRBV12-3 or TRBV12-4 and TRBJ2-3, with 7 nucleotides matching TRBD2. V gave up 8 bases and J gave up 0 bases; unmatched junction bases: 5. The length of the CDR3 is 14 residues. The CDR3 DNA reads TGTGCCAGCTCGGCGGGGGTAAGCACAGATACGCAGTATTTT. It yields the protein CASSAGVSTDTQYF.

This clonotype was recorded a few times. The chain employs TRBV10-1 and TRBJ1-2; no definite D call. Germline V lookup: CDR1 WNHNN, CDR2 SYGVQD (reference sequence). V dropped 5 bases and J dropped 2 bases, with 9 bases sitting between them. This CDR3 comprises 13 residues. CDR3 nucleotides: TGCGCCAGCAGTCCCAGCGTAAACTATGGCTACACCTTC. Encoded protein: CASSPSVNYGYTF.

This clonotype was detected a few times. V is TRBV6-6 and J is TRBJ1-3, with D possibly matching TRBD1 (6 bases). The CDR3 totals 15 residues. Trimming pared 2 bases from V and 4 bases from J, leaving 12 bases between. CDR1 MNHNY and CDR2 SVGAGI come from the germline V gene (reference sequence). CDR3 sequence: CASSYGGDRGNTIYF. CDR3 coding DNA: TGTGCCAGCAGTTACGGGGGTGACAGGGGAAACACCATATATTTT.

This clonotype was seen just once. The chain links TRBV29-1 to TRBJ2-3, with D hard to call. Germline CDR1 is SQVTM and CDR2 is ANQGSEA. The V end was cut by 8 bases, the J end by 4 bases, with 13 bases between. The CDR3 is 12 residues long. CDR3 sequence reads: CSPRLFPDTQYF. CDR3 DNA: TGCAGCCCACGGTTGTTTCCAGATACGCAGTATTTT.

At least ten counts were recorded for this clonotype. The rearrangement joins TRBV6-1 to TRBJ2-7, with D hard to call. The V and J ends lost 2 bases and 9 bases respectively, with 14 bases between them. Germline V gene lookup returns CDR1 MNHNS and CDR2 SASEGT. The CDR3 runs to 13 residues. In DNA form, the CDR3 reads TGTGCCAGCAGTGAACTGATGGTAGGCGTGCAGTACTTC. The encoded protein is CASSELMVGVQYF.

This clonotype was seen only a few times. The V call is TRBV7-9, the J call TRBJ2-2; 8 nucleotides line up with TRBD2. CDR1 and CDR2 (germline): SEHNR, FQNEAQ (reference sequence). The CDR3 covers 13 residues. Trimming cost V 7 bases and J 5 bases; bases outside gene matches: 3. CDR3 in DNA: TGTGCCAGCAACGGGGGGGCGACCGGGGAGCTGTTTTTT. Amino acid sequence: CASNGGATGELFF. The entire variable domain, with the rest obtained from reference TRBV7-9 and TRBJ2-2, is as follows: DTGVSQNPRHKITKRGQNVTFRCDPISEHNRLYWYRQTLGQGPEFLTYFQNEAQLEKSRLLSDRFSAERPKGSFSTLEIQRTEQGDSAMYLCASNGGATGELFFGEGSRLTVL.

Only a few counts were recorded for this clonotype. The chain uses TRBV3-1 and TRBJ2-1; D possibly corresponds to TRBD1 (5 bases). Per germline, CDR1 LGHDT and CDR2 YNNKEL (reference sequence). The V and J ends lost 4 bases and 11 bases respectively, with 9 bases between them. CDR3 size: 11 residues. CDR3 region: CASSRLDKQFF. The CDR3, as DNA: TGTGCCAGCAGCCGGTTGGACAAGCAGTTCTTC.

The genes are TRBV20-1 and TRBJ2-3, with D possibly being TRBD2 (6 bases). With 4 bases removed from V and 5 bases from J, the gap between germline ends came to 16 bases. This CDR3 is built from 14 residues. CDR1 is DFQATT and CDR2 is SNEGSKA in the germline V gene (reference sequence). CDR3 residues: CSANHGSGRDTQYF. The DNA of the CDR3 is TGCAGTGCTAATCACGGGAGTGGAAGAGATACGCAGTATTTT.

This clonotype came up many times. The chain couples TRBV5-1 to TRBJ2-2; D unresolved. The germline V gene encodes CDR1 SGHRS and CDR2 YFSETQ. There are 13 residues in the CDR3. V lost 3 bases and J lost 0, with 3 bases in between. The CDR3 here is CASSYPNTGELFF. The CDR3, as DNA: TGCGCCAGCAGCTACCCGAACACCGGGGAGCTGTTTTTT. Based on the CDR3 plus reference TRBV5-1 and TRBJ2-2, the full variable domain is KAGVTQTPRYLIKTRGQQVTLSCSPISGHRSVSWYQQTPGQGLQFLFEYFSETQRNKGNFPGRFSGRQFSNSRSEMNVSTLELGDSALYLCASSYPNTGELFFGEGSRLTVL.

V and J are TRBV29-1 and TRBJ2-3, with no clear D. This CDR3 comprises 10 residues. Per the germline V gene, CDR1 is SQVTM and CDR2 is ANQGSEA. Trimming stripped 4 bases from V and 12 bases from J, with 11 bases between. In DNA, the CDR3 is TGCAGCGTTGTAGACCTCCTCCAGTATTTT. Translating it yields CSVVDLLQYF.

The gene calls are TRBV7-8 and TRBJ1-1; no definite D call. The CDR3 has 13 residues. Germline V lookup: CDR1 SGHVS, CDR2 FQNEAQ. V was trimmed by 5 bases and J by 6 bases, leaving 13 bases between them. The CDR3 region has the DNA TGTGCCAGCAGCGCCACCCGAGGCCCTGAAGCTTTCTTT. Translation gives CASSATRGPEAFF. Supplemented by reference TRBV7-8 and TRBJ1-1, the full variable domain reads GAGVSQSPRYKVAKRGQDVALRCDPISGHVSLFWYQQALGQGPEFLTYFQNEAQLDKSGLPSDRFFAERPEGSVSTLKIQRTQQEDSAVYLCASSATRGPEAFFGQGTRLTVV.

This clonotype was detected only a few times. V gene TRBV6-2 or TRBV6-3 combines with J gene TRBJ2-7, with 10 bases lining up with TRBD1. Germline trimming cut 5 bases from V and 3 bases from J; bases unmatched to any gene: 7. The CDR3 sequence is 15 residues long. Germline assignment: CDR1 MNHEY and CDR2 SVGEGT. CDR3 sequence: CASSGGTGAFYEQYF. The CDR3 DNA follows: TGTGCCAGCAGTGGAGGGACAGGGGCTTTCTACGAGCAGTACTTC.